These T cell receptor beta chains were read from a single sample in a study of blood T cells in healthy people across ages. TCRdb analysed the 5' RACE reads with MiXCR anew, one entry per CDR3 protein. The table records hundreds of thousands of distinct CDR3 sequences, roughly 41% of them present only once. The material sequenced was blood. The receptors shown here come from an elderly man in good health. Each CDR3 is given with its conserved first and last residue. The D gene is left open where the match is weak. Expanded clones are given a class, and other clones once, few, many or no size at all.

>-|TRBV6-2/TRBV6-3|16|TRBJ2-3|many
TGTGCCAGCAGTTACGGGGTAGGAAAAAGCACAGATACGCAGTATTTT
CASSYGVGKSTDTQYF
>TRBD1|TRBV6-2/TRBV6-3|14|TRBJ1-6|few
TGTGCCAGCAGTTACGGACAGGATAATTCACCCCTCCACTTT
CASSYGQDNSPLHF
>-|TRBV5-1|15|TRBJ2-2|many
TGCGCCAGCAGCTTGGGGGGCCGAAACACCGGGGAGCTGTTTTTT
CASSLGGRNTGELFF
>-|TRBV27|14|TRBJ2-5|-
TGTGCCAGCAGTTCGAAGGGTCAGTGGGAGACCCAGTACTTC
CASSSKGQWETQYF
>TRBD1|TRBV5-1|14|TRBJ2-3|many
TGTGCCAGCAGCCTCGGACAGGGGGGAGATACGCAGTATTTT
CASSLGQGGDTQYF
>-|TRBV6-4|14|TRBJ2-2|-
TGTGCCAGCAGTCTAGAGGAAGGCACCGGGGAGCTGTTTTTT
CASSLEEGTGELFF
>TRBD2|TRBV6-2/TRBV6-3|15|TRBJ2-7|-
TGTGCCAGCATGCGCAGCGGGGGCTCCTACAATGAGCAGTACTTC
CASMRSGGSYNEQYF
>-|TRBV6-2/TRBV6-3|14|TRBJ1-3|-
TGTGCCAGCAGTTGGACAGCTTCTGGAAACACCATATATTTT
CASSWTASGNTIYF
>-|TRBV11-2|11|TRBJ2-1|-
TGTGCCAGCAGGTCTCTGAATGAGCAGTTCTTC
CASRSLNEQFF
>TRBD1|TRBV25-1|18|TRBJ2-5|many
TGTGCCAGCAGTGAATGGACAGGGGGCATAACTACACAAGAGACCCAGTACTTC
CASSEWTGGITTQETQYF
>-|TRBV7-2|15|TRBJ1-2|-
TGTGCCAGCAGCTCCCAGCGGGGGCGCAACTATGGCTACACCTTC
CASSSQRGRNYGYTF
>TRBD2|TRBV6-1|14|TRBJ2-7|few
TGTGCCAGCAGTGAAGGGGGGGGGTTCGGCGAGCAGTACTTC
CASSEGGGFGEQYF
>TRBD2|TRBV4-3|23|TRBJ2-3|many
TGCGCCAGCAGCCAAGATATCGCACCGGGACTAGGTGCTTCTGGTCGATCCACAGATACGCAGTATTTT
CASSQDIAPGLGASGRSTDTQYF
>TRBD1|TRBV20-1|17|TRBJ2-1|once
TGCAGTGCTATGTCTCCTGGGACAGGGAGGACCTACAATGAACAGTTCTTC
CSAMSPGTGRTYNEQFF
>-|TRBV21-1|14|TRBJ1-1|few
TGTGCCAGCAGCAAATACAGGCCTAGGCGTGAAGCTTTCTTT
CASSKYRPRREAFF
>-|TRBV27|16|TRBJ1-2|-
TGTGCCAGCAGCCCCGGTAGGGGTCTCAGGCCAGATGGCTACACCTTC
CASSPGRGLRPDGYTF
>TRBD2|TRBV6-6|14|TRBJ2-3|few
TGTGCCAGCAACCTAGCGGGAGGGCCAGATACGCAGTATTTT
CASNLAGGPDTQYF
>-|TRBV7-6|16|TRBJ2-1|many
TGTGCCAGCATCCCCTCCGCTGGACTGGGGAACAATGAGCAGTTCTTC
CASIPSAGLGNNEQFF
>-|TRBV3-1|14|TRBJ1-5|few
TGTGCCAGCAGCCAAATGGACAGCAATCAGCCCCAGCATTTT
CASSQMDSNQPQHF
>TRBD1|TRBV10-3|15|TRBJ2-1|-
TGTGCCATCAGTCCCTCCGGGACAGGTTACAATGAGCAGTTCTTC
CAISPSGTGYNEQFF
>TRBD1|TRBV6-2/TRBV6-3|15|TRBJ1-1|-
TGTGCCAGCAGTTCTGCCGGGACAGGGAACACTGAAGCTTTCTTT
CASSSAGTGNTEAFF
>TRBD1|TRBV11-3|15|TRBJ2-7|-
TGTGCCTGCAGCCAATCGACAGGGATGGGGGAAACCCAGTACTTC
CACSQSTGMGETQYF
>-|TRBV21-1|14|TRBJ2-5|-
TGTGCCAGCAGAACTAGCGGGGAATCAGAGACCCAGTACTTC
CASRTSGESETQYF